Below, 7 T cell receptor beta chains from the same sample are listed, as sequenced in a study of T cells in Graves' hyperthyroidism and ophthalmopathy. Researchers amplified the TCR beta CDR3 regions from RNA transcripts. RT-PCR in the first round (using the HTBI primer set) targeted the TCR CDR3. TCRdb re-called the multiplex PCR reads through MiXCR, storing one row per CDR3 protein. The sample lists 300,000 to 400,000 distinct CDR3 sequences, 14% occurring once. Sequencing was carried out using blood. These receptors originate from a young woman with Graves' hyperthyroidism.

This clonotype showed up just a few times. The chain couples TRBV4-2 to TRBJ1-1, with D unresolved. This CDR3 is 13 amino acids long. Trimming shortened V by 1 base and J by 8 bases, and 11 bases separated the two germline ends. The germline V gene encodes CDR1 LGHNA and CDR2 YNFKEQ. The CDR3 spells CASSQVSQDEAFF. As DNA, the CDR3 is TGTGCCAGCAGCCAAGTTTCGCAGGACGAAGCTTTCTTT.

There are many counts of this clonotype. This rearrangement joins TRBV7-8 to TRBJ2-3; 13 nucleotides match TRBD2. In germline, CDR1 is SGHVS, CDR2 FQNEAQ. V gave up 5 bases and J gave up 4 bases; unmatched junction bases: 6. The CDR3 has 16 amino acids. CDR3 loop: CASSVLAGGPPDTQYF. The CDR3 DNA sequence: TGTGCCAGCAGCGTACTAGCGGGAGGGCCCCCAGATACGCAGTATTTT.

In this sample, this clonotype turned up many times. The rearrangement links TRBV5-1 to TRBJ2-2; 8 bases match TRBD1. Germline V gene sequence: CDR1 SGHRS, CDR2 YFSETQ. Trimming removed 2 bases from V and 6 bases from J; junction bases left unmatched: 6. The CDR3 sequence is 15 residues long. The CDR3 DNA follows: TGCGCCAGCAGCTTTGCCCAGGGGGCATCCGGGGAGCTGTTTTTT. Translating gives CASSFAQGASGELFF.

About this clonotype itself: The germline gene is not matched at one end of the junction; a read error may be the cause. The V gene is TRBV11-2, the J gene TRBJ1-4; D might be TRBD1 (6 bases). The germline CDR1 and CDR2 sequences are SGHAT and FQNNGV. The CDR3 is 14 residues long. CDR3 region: CASNLGGPGEKLFF. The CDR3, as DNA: TGTGCCAGCAACTTAGGGGGGCCTGGTGAAAAACTGTTTTTT.

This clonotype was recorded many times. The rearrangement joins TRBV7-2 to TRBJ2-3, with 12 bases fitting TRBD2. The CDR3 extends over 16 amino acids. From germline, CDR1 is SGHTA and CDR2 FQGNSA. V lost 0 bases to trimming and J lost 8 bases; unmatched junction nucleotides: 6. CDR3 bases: TGTGCCAGCAGCTTAGCTCTAGCGGGAGGGCCGGTTACGCAGTATTTT. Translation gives CASSLALAGGPVTQYF.

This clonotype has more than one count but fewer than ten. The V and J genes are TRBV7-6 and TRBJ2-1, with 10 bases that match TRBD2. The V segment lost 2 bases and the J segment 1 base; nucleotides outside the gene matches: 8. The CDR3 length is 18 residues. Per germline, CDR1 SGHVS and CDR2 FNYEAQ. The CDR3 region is CASSLSLAGALSYNEQFF. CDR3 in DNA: TGTGCCAGCAGCTTATCCCTAGCGGGAGCTCTTTCCTACAATGAGCAGTTCTTC.

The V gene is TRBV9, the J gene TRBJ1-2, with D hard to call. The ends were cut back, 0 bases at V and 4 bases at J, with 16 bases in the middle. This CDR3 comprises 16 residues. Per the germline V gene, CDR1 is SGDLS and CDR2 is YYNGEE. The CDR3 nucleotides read TGTGCCAGCAGCGTAGCCTTAAACCTTAACCGCTATGGCTACACCTTC. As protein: CASSVALNLNRYGYTF.